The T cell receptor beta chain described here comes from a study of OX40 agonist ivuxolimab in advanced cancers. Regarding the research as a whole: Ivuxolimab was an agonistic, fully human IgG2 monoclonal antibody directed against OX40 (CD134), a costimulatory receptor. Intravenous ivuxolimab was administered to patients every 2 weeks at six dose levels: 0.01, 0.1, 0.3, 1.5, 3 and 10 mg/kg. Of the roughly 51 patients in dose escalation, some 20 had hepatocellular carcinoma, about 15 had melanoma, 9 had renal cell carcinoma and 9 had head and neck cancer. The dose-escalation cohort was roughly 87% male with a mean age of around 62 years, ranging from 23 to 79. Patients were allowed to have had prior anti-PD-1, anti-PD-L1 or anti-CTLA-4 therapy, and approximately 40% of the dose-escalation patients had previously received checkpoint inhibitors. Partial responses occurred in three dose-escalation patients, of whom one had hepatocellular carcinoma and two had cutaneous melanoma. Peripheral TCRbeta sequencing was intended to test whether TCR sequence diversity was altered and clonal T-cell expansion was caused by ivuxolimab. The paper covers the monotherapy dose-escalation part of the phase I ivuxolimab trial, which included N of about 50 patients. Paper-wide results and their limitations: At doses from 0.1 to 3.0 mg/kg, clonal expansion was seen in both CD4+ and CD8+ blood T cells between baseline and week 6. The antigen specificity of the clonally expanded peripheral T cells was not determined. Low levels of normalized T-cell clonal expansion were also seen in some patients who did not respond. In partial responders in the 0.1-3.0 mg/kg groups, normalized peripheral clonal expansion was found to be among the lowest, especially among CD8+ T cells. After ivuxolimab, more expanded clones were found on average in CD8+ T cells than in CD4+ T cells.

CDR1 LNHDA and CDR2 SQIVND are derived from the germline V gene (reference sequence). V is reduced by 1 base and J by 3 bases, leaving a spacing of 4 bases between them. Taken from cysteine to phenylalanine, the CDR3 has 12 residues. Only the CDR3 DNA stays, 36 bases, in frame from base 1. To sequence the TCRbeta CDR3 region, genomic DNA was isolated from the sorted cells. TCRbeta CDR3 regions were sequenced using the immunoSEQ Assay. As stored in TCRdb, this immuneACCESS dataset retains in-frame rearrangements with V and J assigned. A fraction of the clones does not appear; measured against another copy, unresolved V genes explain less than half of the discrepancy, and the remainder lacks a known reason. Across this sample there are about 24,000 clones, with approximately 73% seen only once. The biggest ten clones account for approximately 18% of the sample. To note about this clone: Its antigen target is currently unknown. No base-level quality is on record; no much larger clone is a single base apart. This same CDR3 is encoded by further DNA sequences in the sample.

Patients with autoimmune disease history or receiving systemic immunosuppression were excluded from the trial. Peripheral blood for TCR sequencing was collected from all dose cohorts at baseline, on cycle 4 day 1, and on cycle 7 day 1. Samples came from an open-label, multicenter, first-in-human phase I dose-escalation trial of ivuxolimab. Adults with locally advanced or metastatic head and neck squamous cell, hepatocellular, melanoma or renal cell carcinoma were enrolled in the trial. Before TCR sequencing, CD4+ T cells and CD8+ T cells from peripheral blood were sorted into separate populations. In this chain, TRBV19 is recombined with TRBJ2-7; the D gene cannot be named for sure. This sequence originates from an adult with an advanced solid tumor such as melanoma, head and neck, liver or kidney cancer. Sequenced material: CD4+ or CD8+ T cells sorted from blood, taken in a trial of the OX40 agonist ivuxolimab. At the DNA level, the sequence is TGTGCCAGTAGTATAGCCGGCTACGAGCAGTACTTC. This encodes CASSIAGYEQYF.